A selection of T cell receptor beta chains follows, all from one sample in a study of cytomegalovirus exposure and HLA in healthy donors. The protocol was immunoSEQ multiplex PCR, while the TCRdb copy is restricted to in-frame clones and leaves out a portion. The repertoire includes about 180,000 clones, roughly three quarters of them detected once, and about 2.7% sits in the top ten. The sequenced material came from PBMCs. These receptors were obtained from a male donor in good health and CMV-seronegative. The CDR3 runs from the conserved cysteine through the conserved F or W. Each record gives: J gene, V gene, clone size, D gene, CDR3 DNA, CDR3 protein. D genes are given only for firm matches. Where a row states a size, it is once, few, many or the class of an expanded clone; other rows omit it.

TRBJ2-5	TRBV5-1	-	-	TGCGCCAGCAGCCCGGGACAAGAGACCCAGTACTTC	CASSPGQETQYF
TRBJ1-1	TRBV7-9	-	-	TGTGCCAGCAGCTTAGGGCAGGGCACAGCTTTCTTT	CASSLGQGTAFF
TRBJ1-1	TRBV18	-	-	TGTGCCAGCTCCCCGACGGCGGCGGGGAACACTGAAGCTTTCTTT	CASSPTAAGNTEAFF
TRBJ2-7	TRBV4-1	-	-	TGCGCCAGCAGCCAAGTCAGGGGCGGCCTGGGGCAGTACTTC	CASSQVRGGLGQYF
TRBJ2-1	TRBV30	few	-	TGTGCCTGGAGTTCGGGCGGGACCTACTACAATGAGCAGTTCTTC	CAWSSGGTYYNEQFF
TRBJ2-3	TRBV11-2	-	TRBD2	TGTGCCAGCAGCTTAGGGGCGGGGGGGATAGATACGCAGTATTTT	CASSLGAGGIDTQYF
TRBJ2-6	TRBV19	-	TRBD1	TGTGCCAGTAGTTTCGGGGACAGGGGTTCAGGGGCCAACGTCCTGACTTTC	CASSFGDRGSGANVLTF
TRBJ1-5	TRBV30	-	-	TGTGCCTGGAGTGATACAAGCAATCAGCCCCAGCATTTT	CAWSDTSNQPQHF
TRBJ2-5	TRBV28	-	TRBD2	TGTGCCAGTCTCCACCGAGCTAGCGGGACCCAAGAGACCCAGTACTTC	CASLHRASGTQETQYF
TRBJ2-1	TRBV5-1	-	-	TGCGCCAGCAGCCAGTACACCTCCTACAATGAGCAGTTCTTC	CASSQYTSYNEQFF
TRBJ1-1	TRBV9	-	-	TGTGCCAGCAGCGGCGGAGCGACTGAAGCTTTCTTT	CASSGGATEAFF
TRBJ2-2	TRBV6-6	-	TRBD2	TGTGCCAGCAGCCGACTGCGGGAGAGTAACGGGGAGCTGTTTTTT	CASSRLRESNGELFF
TRBJ1-1	TRBV27	-	TRBD1	TGTGCCAGCCAGGGGGCTGTAGGGGACACTGAAGCTTTCTTT	CASQGAVGDTEAFF
TRBJ1-5	TRBV4-1	-	-	TGCGCCAGCAGCCAAGCCATACAGCCCAATCAGCCCCAGCATTTT	CASSQAIQPNQPQHF
TRBJ1-5	TRBV4-2	-	TRBD1	TGTGCCAGCAGTCCCGGGACAGGACGATATAGCAATCAGCCCCAGCATTTT	CASSPGTGRYSNQPQHF
TRBJ2-1	TRBV6-1	few	-	TGTGCCAGCAGTGAAGCTACCCTAGCATCCTACAATGAGCAGTTCTTC	CASSEATLASYNEQFF
TRBJ1-4	TRBV28	-	TRBD1	TGTGCCAGCAGTTTGGGCAGGGGGCAAGATGAAAAACTGTTTTTT	CASSLGRGQDEKLFF
TRBJ2-1	TRBV5-1	-	TRBD2	TGCGCCAGCATGCCGATAAGCGGGAGTTATGAGCAGTTCTTC	CASMPISGSYEQFF
TRBJ1-1	TRBV10-3	few	-	TGTGCCATCGGGGCCATGAACACTGAAGCTTTCTTT	CAIGAMNTEAFF
TRBJ2-1	TRBV7-3	-	TRBD2	TGTGCCAGCAGCGCACTAGCGGGAGGTCCCGCAGGGCAGTTCTTC	CASSALAGGPAGQFF
TRBJ1-3	TRBV28	-	TRBD1	TGTGCCAGCAGTCCTCAGGGGGGCTCCGGAAACACCATATATTTT	CASSPQGGSGNTIYF
TRBJ1-2	TRBV28	-	-	TGTGCCAGCAGTTTAGGTTCGGGGGGAAACTATGGCTACACCTTC	CASSLGSGGNYGYTF
TRBJ2-3	TRBV7-9	-	-	TGTGCCAGCAGTCTCCTACAGATGGATCCGGATACGCAGTATTTT	CASSLLQMDPDTQYF
TRBJ2-7	TRBV30	-	-	TGTGCCTGGGATTCTCCGGGGCAGGGGATCTACGAGCAGTACTTC	CAWDSPGQGIYEQYF
TRBJ1-5	TRBV25-1	-	-	TGTGCCAGCAGTGAATCGGAGGGTTGGGCCCAGCATTTT	CASSESEGWAQHF
TRBJ1-2	TRBV28	-	TRBD1	TGTGCCAGCAGTTTCTGGAGGGGGCTTGCTGGCTACACCTTC	CASSFWRGLAGYTF
TRBJ1-1	TRBV28	-	-	TGTGCCAGCAGTTTAAGAGGGTCGACTGAAGCTTTCTTT	CASSLRGSTEAFF
TRBJ2-2	TRBV30	-	-	TGTGCCTCCTGGGGACAGAACACCGGGGAGCTGTTTTTT	CASWGQNTGELFF